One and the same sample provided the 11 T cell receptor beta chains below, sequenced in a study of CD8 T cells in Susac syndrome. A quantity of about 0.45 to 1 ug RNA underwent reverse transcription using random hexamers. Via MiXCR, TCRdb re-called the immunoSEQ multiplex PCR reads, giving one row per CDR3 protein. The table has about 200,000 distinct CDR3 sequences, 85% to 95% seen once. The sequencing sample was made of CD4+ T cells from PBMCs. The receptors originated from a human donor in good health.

The CDR3 loop reads CASSPFGLAIDTQYF. CDR3 DNA sequence: TGTGCCAGCAGCCCCTTCGGCCTGGCCATAGATACGCAGTATTTT. V is TRBV7-3 and J is TRBJ2-3; D remains ambiguous. Deletions cut 5 bases from V and 5 bases from J, with 17 bases between. The CDR3 is 15 residues long. Germline V gene data show CDR1 as SGHTA and CDR2 as FQGTGA.

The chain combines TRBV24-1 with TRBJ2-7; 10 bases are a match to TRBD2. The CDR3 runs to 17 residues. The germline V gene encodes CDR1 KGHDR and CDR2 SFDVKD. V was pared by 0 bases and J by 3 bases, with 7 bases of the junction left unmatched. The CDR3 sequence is CATSDLQGLAPLYEQYV. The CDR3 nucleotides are TGTGCCACCAGTGATTTGCAGGGACTAGCGCCCCTCTACGAGCAGTACGTC.

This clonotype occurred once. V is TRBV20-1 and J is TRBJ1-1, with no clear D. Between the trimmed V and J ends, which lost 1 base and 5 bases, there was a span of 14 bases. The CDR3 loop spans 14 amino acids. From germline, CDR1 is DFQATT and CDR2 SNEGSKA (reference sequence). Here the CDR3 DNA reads TGCAGTGCTAGAGGATTTAACGTAGGGACTGAAGCTTTCTTT. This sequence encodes CSARGFNVGTEAFF.

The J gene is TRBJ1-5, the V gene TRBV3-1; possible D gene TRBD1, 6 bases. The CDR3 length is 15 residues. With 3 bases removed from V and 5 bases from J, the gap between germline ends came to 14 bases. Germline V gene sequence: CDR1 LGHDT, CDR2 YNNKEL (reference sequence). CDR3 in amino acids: CASSQGRGGDQPQHF. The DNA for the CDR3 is TGTGCCAGCAGCCAGGGGAGGGGGGGTGATCAGCCCCAGCATTTT.

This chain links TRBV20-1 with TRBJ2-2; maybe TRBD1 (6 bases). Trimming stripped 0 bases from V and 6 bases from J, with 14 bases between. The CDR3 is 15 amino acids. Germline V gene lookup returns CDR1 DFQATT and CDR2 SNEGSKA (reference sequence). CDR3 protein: CSAREETGEAGELFF. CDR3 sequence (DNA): TGCAGTGCTAGAGAAGAGACAGGCGAGGCCGGGGAGCTGTTTTTT.

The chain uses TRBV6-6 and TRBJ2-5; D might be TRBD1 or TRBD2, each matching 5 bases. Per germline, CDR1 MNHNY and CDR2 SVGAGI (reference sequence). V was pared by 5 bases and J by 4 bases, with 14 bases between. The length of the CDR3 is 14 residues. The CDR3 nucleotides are TGTGCCAGCAGTCCATCCGGGACCCGAGAGACCCAGTACTTC. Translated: CASSPSGTRETQYF.

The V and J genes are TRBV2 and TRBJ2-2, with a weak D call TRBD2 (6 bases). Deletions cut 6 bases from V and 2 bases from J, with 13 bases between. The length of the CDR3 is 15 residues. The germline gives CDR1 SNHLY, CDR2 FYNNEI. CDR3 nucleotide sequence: TGTGCCAGCAGGTGGGGGACTGAAAACACCGGGGAGCTGTTTTTT. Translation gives CASRWGTENTGELFF.

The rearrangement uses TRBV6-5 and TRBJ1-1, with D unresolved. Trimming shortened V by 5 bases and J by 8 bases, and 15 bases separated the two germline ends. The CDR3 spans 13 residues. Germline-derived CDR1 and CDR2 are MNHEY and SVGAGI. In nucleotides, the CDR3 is TGTGCCAGCAGTCAACTGACCAGCAGCGAAGCTTTCTTT. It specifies CASSQLTSSEAFF.

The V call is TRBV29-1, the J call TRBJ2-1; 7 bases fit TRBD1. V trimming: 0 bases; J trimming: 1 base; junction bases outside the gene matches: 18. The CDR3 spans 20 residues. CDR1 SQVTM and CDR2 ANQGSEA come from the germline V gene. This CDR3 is CSVEDRGLDRAHWSYNEQFF. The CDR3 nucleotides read TGCAGCGTTGAAGATCGGGGCCTAGACAGGGCGCATTGGTCCTACAATGAGCAGTTCTTC.

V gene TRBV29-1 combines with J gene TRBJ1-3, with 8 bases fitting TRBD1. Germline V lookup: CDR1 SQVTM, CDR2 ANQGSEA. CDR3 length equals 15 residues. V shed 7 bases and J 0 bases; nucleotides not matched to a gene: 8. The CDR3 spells CSAATGANSGNTIYF. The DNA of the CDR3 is TGCAGCGCTGCGACAGGGGCAAACTCTGGAAACACCATATATTTT.

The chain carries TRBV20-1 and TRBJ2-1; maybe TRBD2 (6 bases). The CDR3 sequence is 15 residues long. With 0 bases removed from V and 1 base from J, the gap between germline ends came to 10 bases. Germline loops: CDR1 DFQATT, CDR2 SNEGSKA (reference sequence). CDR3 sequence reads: CSARDRGTSYNEQFF. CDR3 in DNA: TGCAGTGCTAGAGATCGCGGGACGTCCTACAATGAGCAGTTCTTC.